The 20 T cell receptor beta chains in this list originate from one sample, sequenced in a study of T cell changes during pregnancy in multiple sclerosis. The protocol was immunoSEQ multiplex PCR, while the TCRdb copy is restricted to in-frame clones and leaves out a portion. The sample includes 65,000 or so clones, 90% of them seen just once. Sequencing was performed on peripheral blood, taken in the second trimester of pregnancy. These receptors all stem from a female donor in good health, enrolled as a control in a pregnancy study.

V is TRBV5-6 and J is TRBJ2-7, with 8 bases fitting TRBD2. The CDR3 runs to 17 residues. Germline CDR1 is SGHDT and CDR2 is YYEEEE. The V and J ends lost 4 bases and 6 bases, in that order; junction bases with no gene match: 18. The CDR3 protein is CASSRTGGSGRTLEQYF. The CDR3 bases are TGTGCCAGCAGCCGAACCGGGGGGAGCGGGAGAACTCTCGAGCAGTACTTC.

This chain uses TRBV11-1 with TRBJ2-7; TRBD1 is a possible D gene (6 bases). Germline V gene sequence: CDR1 SGHAT, CDR2 FQDESV (reference sequence). There are 18 residues in the CDR3. Trimming stripped 3 bases from V and 3 bases from J, with 24 bases between. The CDR3 nucleotides read TGTGCCAGCAGCTTCGGTAGCAGGGGCGGCTCGGCGGGCTACGAGCAGTACTTC. This encodes CASSFGSRGGSAGYEQYF.

The genes are TRBV28 and TRBJ2-3, with D possibly being TRBD1 (6 bases). The CDR3 covers 13 residues. V gave up 6 bases and J gave up 5 bases, with 12 bases separating them. CDR1 MDHEN and CDR2 SYDVKM come from the germline V gene. CDR3 in amino acids: CASSAPGEDTQYF. The CDR3 bases are TGTGCCAGCAGCGCCCCAGGGGAAGATACGCAGTATTTT.

The V gene is TRBV4-1, the J gene TRBJ2-2, with 11 bases that match TRBD2. J lost 1 base, V lost 7 bases, and 8 bases had no gene match. Per the germline V gene, CDR1 is MGHRA and CDR2 is YSYEKL. This CDR3 region has 17 residues. CDR3 protein: CASTPGLAVRNTGELFF. The CDR3 DNA reads as TGCGCCAGCACCCCGGGACTAGCGGTTCGGAACACCGGGGAGCTGTTTTTT.

This clone was seen just once. This chain connects TRBV18 to TRBJ2-7, with TRBD2 as a possible D gene (5 bases). V lost 2 bases, J lost 4 bases, and 12 bases lay in between. Per germline, CDR1 KGHSH and CDR2 LQKENI. This CDR3 is built from 14 residues. DNA of the CDR3: TGTGCCAGCTCACCAAGGGAGAACGTATACGAGCAGTACTTC. It yields the protein CASSPRENVYEQYF.

This chain links TRBV10-3 with TRBJ1-1; 9 positions agree with TRBD1. In germline, CDR1 is ENHRY, CDR2 SYGVKD. The CDR3 covers 15 residues. The junction had 11 bases not matched to a gene; V was cut back by 8 bases and J by 4 bases. The CDR3 DNA reads TGTGCCATCGGGGGGGGACAGGGATATATCACTGAAGCTTTCTTT. Protein product: CAIGGGQGYITEAFF.

The genes are TRBV12-5 and TRBJ1-1; no reliable D call. CDR1 LGHNT and CDR2 FRNRAP come from the germline V gene. The CDR3 is 16 residues long. Trimming took 5 bases from V and 4 from J, leaving 20 bases between them. CDR3 in amino acids: CASGPNDEGRITEAFF. Written as DNA, the CDR3 is TGTGCTAGTGGTCCGAACGATGAGGGAAGGATCACTGAAGCTTTCTTT.

The chain joins TRBV28 to TRBJ2-2; 7 nucleotides match TRBD1. CDR3 length: 18 residues. CDR1 is MDHEN, CDR2 SYDVKM, per germline. The V gene end was trimmed by 3 bases and the J gene end by 2 bases; junction bases not matched to a gene: 12. This CDR3 is CASSFGSWGQLNTGELFF. The CDR3 DNA reads TGTGCCAGCAGTTTTGGATCCTGGGGACAGCTTAACACCGGGGAGCTGTTTTTT.

V gene TRBV11-3 combines with J gene TRBJ2-1; 10 bases line up with TRBD1. The V segment lost 1 base and the J segment 6 bases; nucleotides outside the gene matches: 3. The CDR3 is 15 amino acids. Germline CDR1 reads SGHNT; CDR2 reads YENEEA. The CDR3 coding sequence is TGTGCCAGCAGCTTAGGGGGGACAGGGGCCAATGAGCAGTTCTTC. Protein product: CASSLGGTGANEQFF.

This clone was observed a few times. This chain connects TRBV6-6 to TRBJ2-3; TRBD2 agrees at 9 bases. With V trimmed by 6 bases and J by 1 base, 5 bases remained unmatched. The CDR3 consists of 15 residues. Germline lookup yields CDR1 MNHNY and CDR2 SVGAGI (reference sequence). The DNA of the CDR3 is TGTGCCAGCAGAATTAGCGGGGGCGGCACAGATACGCAGTATTTT. Amino acid sequence: CASRISGGGTDTQYF.

The chain links TRBV11-3 to TRBJ1-1; tentatively, D is TRBD1 (6 bases). Trimming stripped 3 bases from V and 8 bases from J, with 10 bases between. The CDR3 runs 12 residues. Germline loops: CDR1 SGHNT, CDR2 YENEEA. The CDR3 is CASSLGASEAFF. As DNA, the CDR3 is TGTGCCAGCAGCTTGGGGGCTTCAGAAGCTTTCTTT.

The V gene is TRBV5-6, the J gene TRBJ2-7, with TRBD1 as a possible D gene (6 bases). The germline V and J ends were trimmed by 4 bases and 6 bases, with 17 bases remaining between them. The CDR3 totals 14 residues. CDR1 and CDR2 (germline): SGHDT, YYEEEE. The CDR3 sequence: CASSLIDRPLEQYF. The CDR3 DNA reads TGTGCCAGCAGCCTGATTGACAGGCCCCTCGAGCAGTACTTC.

The rearrangement joins TRBV7-8 to TRBJ2-3; 9 nucleotides match TRBD2. The germline V gene has CDR1 SGHVS and CDR2 FQNEAQ. This CDR3 contains 16 residues. With V trimmed by 5 bases and J by 2 bases, 8 bases remained unmatched. The CDR3 DNA reads as TGTGCCAGCAGCCAAAGGGCGGGGGGGCACACAGATACGCAGTATTTT. Residues: CASSQRAGGHTDTQYF.

V gene TRBV7-2 combines with J gene TRBJ2-3; 8 bases line up with TRBD2. Trimming at V came to 5 bases and at J to 1 base, leaving 2 bases not matched to a gene. Germline-derived CDR1 and CDR2 are SGHTA and FQGNSA. The CDR3 length is 14 residues. CDR3 nucleotide sequence: TGTGCCAGCAGCCTTAGCGGGGGCACAGATACGCAGTATTTT. Amino acids: CASSLSGGTDTQYF. The entire variable domain, with the rest obtained from reference TRBV7-2 and TRBJ2-3, is as follows: GAGVSQSPSNKVTEKGKDVELRCDPISGHTALYWYRQSLGQGLEFLIYFQGNSAPDKSGLPSDRFSAERTGGSVSTLTIQRTQQEDSAVYLCASSLSGGTDTQYFGPGTRLTVL.

This clone was found once. This chain links TRBV5-1 with TRBJ1-4, with TRBD1 matching over 9 bases. With V trimmed by 3 bases and J by 5 bases, 11 bases remained unmatched. The CDR3 runs to 17 residues. Germline CDR1 reads SGHRS; CDR2 reads YFSETQ. The CDR3 region has the DNA TGCGCCAGCAGCTCATCAAGAGGGACAGGGACCAATGAAAAACTGTTTTTT. Amino acid sequence: CASSSSRGTGTNEKLFF. The variable domain in full, with the rest retrieved from reference TRBV5-1 and TRBJ1-4, is KAGVTQTPRYLIKTRGQQVTLSCSPISGHRSVSWYQQTPGQGLQFLFEYFSETQRNKGNFPGRFSGRQFSNSRSEMNVSTLELGDSALYLCASSSSRGTGTNEKLFFGSGTQLSVL.

This chain links TRBV10-2 with TRBJ2-2; TRBD1 matches at 12 bases. This CDR3 is 16 amino acids long. J lost 6 bases, V lost 4 bases, and 6 bases had no gene match. CDR1 and CDR2 from the germline V gene are WSHSY and SAAADI. The CDR3 protein is CASSADGTGGPGELFF. The CDR3 bases are TGCGCCAGCAGTGCCGATGGGACAGGGGGCCCCGGGGAGCTGTTTTTT.

V is TRBV9 and J is TRBJ2-3; 12 bases match TRBD2. CDR1 is SGDLS and CDR2 is YYNGEE in the germline V gene. The CDR3 is 16 amino acids. V trimming: 4 bases; J trimming: 5 bases; junction bases outside the gene matches: 8. The CDR3 loop is CASSRLAGASVDTQYF. In DNA form, the CDR3 reads TGTGCCAGCAGCAGACTAGCGGGAGCTTCAGTAGATACGCAGTATTTT. The variable domain in full, completed from reference TRBV9 and TRBJ2-3, reads DSGVTQTPKHLITATGQRVTLRCSPRSGDLSVYWYQQSLDQGLQFLIQYYNGEERAKGNILERFSAQQFPDLHSELNLSSLELGDSALYFCASSRLAGASVDTQYFGPGTRLTVL.

V is TRBV28 and J is TRBJ1-2; 11 bases are shared with TRBD1. Germline V gene sequence: CDR1 MDHEN, CDR2 SYDVKM. This CDR3 has 15 amino acids. After removal of 5 bases from V and 5 bases from J, the junction contained 7 bases not matched to a gene. The CDR3 loop reads CASSTTGTGGYGYTF. Written as DNA, the CDR3 is TGTGCCAGCAGTACAACCGGGACAGGGGGTTATGGCTACACCTTC.

This clone was recorded a few times. The J gene is TRBJ1-2, the V gene TRBV6-5; D possibly corresponds to TRBD1 (6 bases). The CDR3 totals 15 residues. Germline loops: CDR1 MNHEY, CDR2 SVGAGI. V lost 0 bases, J lost 3 bases, and 11 bases lay in between. In DNA, the CDR3 is TGTGCCAGCAGTTACTCGAATCAGGGGTACTATGGCTACACCTTC. Protein: CASSYSNQGYYGYTF.

The rearrangement joins TRBV11-3 to TRBJ2-1, with 7 bases lining up with TRBD1. Trimming at V came to 0 bases and at J to 8 bases, leaving 4 bases not matched to a gene. The CDR3 sequence is 14 residues long. CDR1 SGHNT and CDR2 YENEEA come from the germline V gene. CDR3 loop: CASSLDLGGDEQFF. The CDR3 nucleotides are TGTGCCAGCAGCTTAGATCTAGGGGGCGATGAGCAGTTCTTC.